This T cell receptor beta chain was sequenced during a study of blood T cell repertoires in COVID-19. The wider study: Samples of COVID-19 (acute and convalescent) were obtained from the United States, Italy and Spain. T cells, B-cell-depleted T cells, or PBMCs provided the cDNA or gDNA that served as material.

This clone appeared once. Authors' processing steps: Cell counts per sample came from amplifying reference gene primers. Profiling relied on immunoSEQ multiplex PCR, and the TCRdb table lists in-frame clones only, not all of them. From that table come the V and J calls and clone size; the DNA was used to work out D and trimming. This sample has roughly 130,000 clones, with roughly 90% found just once. This CDR3 has 14 amino acids. Germline lookup yields CDR1 SGHAT and CDR2 FQNNGV. V was shortened by 3 bases and J by 4 bases, with 13 bases between the two germline ends. The gene calls are TRBV11-2 and TRBJ2-7; D is possibly TRBD1 (6 bases). Input material: peripheral blood. This clonotype was obtained from a man in his fifties with active COVID-19. For the CDR3, the DNA is TGTGCCAGCAGCTTGGGGCCCCAGGGGTACGAGCAGTACTTC. Amino acids: CASSLGPQGYEQYF.